The present TCR beta chain was sequenced within a study of glioma-infiltrating T cells after dendritic cell vaccination. Study in general: Patients had newly diagnosed or recurrent glioblastoma and received dendritic cell vaccines. Autologous tumor lysate was loaded overnight onto monocyte-derived dendritic cells grown 6 to 7 days with IL-4 and GM-CSF. Notes on the study in general: Estimated pretreatment TIL content predicted outcome after dendritic cell vaccination.

Notes on this clone: The target antigen is unknown.

Input was approximately 2 ug genomic DNA, or all available if less. The table came from immunoSEQ multiplex PCR; TCRdb's copy has only in-frame clones and leaves some out. The sample records around 96,000 clones, 79% being singletons. The sequence was obtained from a human donor with glioblastoma. The material was blood, obtained before dendritic cell vaccination.

CDR3 loop: CASSELGGEQPQHF. CDR3 nucleotides: TGTGCCAGCAGTGAATTAGGGGGCGAGCAGCCCCAGCATTTT. The chain combines TRBV25-1 with TRBJ1-5, with TRBD1 matching 7 bases. This CDR3 has 14 amino acids. Germline loops: CDR1 MGHDK, CDR2 SYGVNS. V lost 1 base to trimming and J lost 7 bases; unmatched junction nucleotides: 4.